This TCR beta chain was sequenced in a study of cytomegalovirus exposure and HLA in healthy donors. PCR involved 60 Vbeta and 13 Jbeta primers. Assay used: immunoSEQ multiplex PCR; TCRdb lists only in-frame clones, some missing. The table shows 150,000 to 200,000 clones, with about 80% occurring only once. Per germline, CDR1 MNHNY and CDR2 SVGAGI (reference sequence). The V and J ends lost 2 bases and 15 bases, in that order; junction bases with no gene match: 8. This CDR3 is 13 amino acids long. The sample taken for sequencing was PBMCs. This TCR was recovered from a man aged 25-45 years in good health and CMV-seronegative. The chain carries TRBV6-6 and TRBJ2-1; 9 nucleotides match TRBD1. Here the CDR3 reads CASSYQDRGLGFF. The CDR3 nucleotides are TGTGCCAGCAGTTACCAGGACAGGGGCTTGGGGTTCTTC.